These 24 T cell receptor beta chains share one sample of origin, sequenced in a study of blood T cell repertoires in COVID-19. Clones were sequenced by immunoSEQ multiplex PCR, and TCRdb holds only the in-frame ones, with some missing. The sample carries 99,000 or so clones, 85% to 90% recorded once. The sample consisted of peripheral blood. Every receptor here comes from a man in his fifties with acute or convalescent COVID-19.

There are a few counts of this clone. V usage is TRBV19 and J usage is TRBJ2-6, with TRBD1 as a possible D gene (5 bases). Trimming took off 6 bases at V and 0 bases at J, with 12 bases between the two ends. The CDR3 length is 16 residues. CDR1 LNHDA and CDR2 SQIVND come from the germline V gene (reference sequence). CDR3 in amino acids: CASRPDSLSGANVLTF. The DNA for the CDR3 is TGTGCCAGTAGACCTGACAGTCTCTCTGGGGCCAACGTCCTGACTTTC.

CDR3 region: CATSRVQLLRTDTQYF. Here the CDR3 DNA reads TGTGCCACCAGCAGAGTTCAGTTGTTACGCACAGATACGCAGTATTTT. The chain links TRBV15 to TRBJ2-3; no clear D gene. This CDR3 is 16 amino acids long. V lost 1 base and J 1 base, leaving 12 bases between the germline ends. CDR1 and CDR2 (germline): LNHNV, YYDKDF (reference sequence).

The genes are TRBV2 and TRBJ2-7, with 7 bases aligning to TRBD2. Unmatched junction bases numbered 1, after V lost 0 bases and J lost 2 bases. Germline CDR1 reads SNHLY; CDR2 reads FYNNEI. The CDR3 consists of 14 residues. DNA of the CDR3: TGTGCCAGCAGTGAAGCGGGAGGGACCTACGAGCAGTACTTC. Translation: CASSEAGGTYEQYF.

The chain employs TRBV6-6 and TRBJ1-5; D unclear. From germline, CDR1 is MNHNY and CDR2 SVGAGI (reference sequence). Between the trimmed V and J ends, which lost 4 bases and 0 bases, there was a span of 13 bases. The CDR3 extends over 16 amino acids. In DNA form, the CDR3 reads TGTGCCAGCAGTTTTCCTACGGGGAATAGCAATCAGCCCCAGCATTTT. This sequence encodes CASSFPTGNSNQPQHF.

The V gene is TRBV19, the J gene TRBJ1-5, with no clear D. V was trimmed by 6 bases and J by 6 bases, leaving 9 bases between them. CDR3 length: 12 residues. Germline V gene sequence: CDR1 LNHDA, CDR2 SQIVND (reference sequence). CDR3 in DNA: TGTGCCAGTAGACTACGATTTCAGCCCCAGCATTTT. Protein sequence: CASRLRFQPQHF.

This rearrangement joins TRBV27 to TRBJ2-7, with 8 bases aligning to TRBD2. Losses at the gene ends were 1 base for V and 2 bases for J; bases not matched to a gene: 4. The CDR3 contains 15 residues. Looked up from germline, CDR1 is MNHEY and CDR2 is SMNVEV (reference sequence). The CDR3 protein is CASSLWGGGTYEQYF. CDR3 nucleotides: TGTGCCAGCAGTTTATGGGGCGGGGGGACCTACGAGCAGTACTTC.

This clone has a handful of counts. V gene TRBV18 combines with J gene TRBJ2-2; no clear D. The CDR3 consists of 12 residues. Germline lookup yields CDR1 KGHSH and CDR2 LQKENI. The germline V and J ends were trimmed by 2 bases and 8 bases, with 6 bases remaining between them. CDR3 sequence: CASSPDSGELFF. The CDR3 bases are TGTGCCAGCTCACCAGACTCAGGGGAGCTGTTTTTT.

V and J are TRBV6-1 and TRBJ1-2, with unresolved D. This CDR3 has 12 amino acids. The V gene lost 3 bases and the J gene lost 3 bases, with 5 bases spanning the gap. Germline V gene lookup returns CDR1 MNHNS and CDR2 SASEGT. CDR3 nucleotides: TGTGCCAGCAGTGAGGGAGACTATGGCTACACCTTC. Its protein is CASSEGDYGYTF.

This chain uses TRBV2 with TRBJ2-7; D possibly corresponds to TRBD2 (6 bases). Per germline, CDR1 SNHLY and CDR2 FYNNEI. The CDR3 is made up of 13 amino acids. Trimming removed 8 bases at V and 1 base at J, with 12 bases between. The CDR3 region is CASRRGRSYEQYF. The CDR3 coding sequence is TGTGCCAGCCGGAGGGGCCGATCCTACGAGCAGTACTTC.

The chain carries TRBV4-1 and TRBJ2-3, with 11 bases aligning to TRBD1. Trimming cost V 6 bases and J 6 bases; bases outside gene matches: 11. CDR3 size: 16 residues. Germline CDR1 and CDR2: MGHRA and YSYEKL. The DNA for the CDR3 is TGCGCCAGCAGGCAACCCAGGACAGGGGGCAGGGATACGCAGTATTTT. Translation: CASRQPRTGGRDTQYF.

The genes are TRBV29-1 and TRBJ2-1; 9 nucleotides line up with TRBD2. Germline CDR1 SQVTM, CDR2 ANQGSEA. The CDR3 is 13 amino acids. Germline trimming cut 6 bases from V and 15 bases from J; bases unmatched to any gene: 15. The CDR3 coding sequence is TGCAGCGTCGGTACAGGGGAACGGGGACTAGCGTTCTTC. Translated: CSVGTGERGLAFF.

The V and J genes are TRBV7-2 and TRBJ2-7; no clear D gene. Germline V gene sequence: CDR1 SGHTA, CDR2 FQGNSA. The germline V and J ends were trimmed by 1 base and 7 bases, with 5 bases remaining between them. The CDR3 runs 11 residues. CDR3 DNA sequence: TGTGCCAGCAGCTTAGTGAGGGAGCAGTACTTC. Encoded protein: CASSLVREQYF. The full variable domain, its missing parts supplied by reference TRBV7-2 and TRBJ2-7, is GAGVSQSPSNKVTEKGKDVELRCDPISGHTALYWYRQSLGQGLEFLIYFQGNSAPDKSGLPSDRFSAERTGGSVSTLTIQRTQQEDSAVYLCASSLVREQYFGPGTRLTVT.

This rearrangement joins TRBV28 to TRBJ1-2; TRBD1 is a possible D gene (5 bases). The CDR3 contains 12 residues. V gave up 5 bases and J gave up 4 bases, with 8 bases separating them. CDR1 and CDR2 from the germline V gene are MDHEN and SYDVKM. CDR3 nucleotides: TGTGCCAGCAGTGGCAGGGCCTATGGCTACACCTTC. Amino acid sequence: CASSGRAYGYTF.

The table lists this clone with a few counts. The genes are TRBV9 and TRBJ2-3; unclear D gene. V shed 1 base and J shed 2 bases, with 11 bases lying between them. The germline V gene has CDR1 SGDLS and CDR2 YYNGEE. This CDR3 spans 15 amino acids. The CDR3 loop is CASSVWNSYTDTQYF. CDR3 sequence (DNA): TGTGCCAGCAGCGTATGGAACAGCTACACAGATACGCAGTATTTT.

This chain uses TRBV7-9 with TRBJ1-6; 9 bases fit TRBD1. CDR3 size: 14 residues. The V and J ends lost 5 bases and 10 bases, in that order; junction bases with no gene match: 6. Germline V gene sequence: CDR1 SEHNR, CDR2 FQNEAQ (reference sequence). In DNA form, the CDR3 reads TGTGCCAGCAGCCCGGGACAGGGTGAATCACCCCTCCACTTT. Protein sequence: CASSPGQGESPLHF.

This clone has a single count. The chain is built from TRBV27 and TRBJ1-5; 9 bases are a match to TRBD1. V shed 6 bases, J shed 2 bases, and the junction held 8 bases outside the gene matches. The CDR3 loop spans 16 amino acids. The germline V gene encodes CDR1 MNHEY and CDR2 SMNVEV (reference sequence). The CDR3 DNA sequence: TGTGCCAGCAGACGGACAGGGGAAGGACGCAATCAGCCCCAGCATTTT. Translated: CASRRTGEGRNQPQHF.

This rearrangement joins TRBV24-1 to TRBJ2-1, with TRBD2 matching over 13 bases. There are 16 residues in the CDR3. Germline CDR1 and CDR2: KGHDR and SFDVKD. V lost 4 bases and J lost 4; bases outside the gene matches: 3. DNA of the CDR3: TGTGCCACCAGTGACCCGACTAGCGGGAGGTACAATGAGCAGTTCTTC. Translated, it gives CATSDPTSGRYNEQFF.

This chain's CDR3 is CASSLVVTGGFHNSPLHF. The CDR3 DNA follows: TGTGCCAGCAGCTTAGTAGTGACAGGGGGCTTCCACAATTCACCCCTCCACTTT. V gene TRBV7-8 combines with J gene TRBJ1-6, with 10 bases identical to TRBD1. This CDR3 has 18 amino acids. V shed 1 base and J 7 bases; nucleotides not matched to a gene: 10. Germline loops: CDR1 SGHVS, CDR2 FQNEAQ.

As DNA, the CDR3 is TGTGCCAGTACCGTTCAAGGACAGGGGGAAGCCAAAAACATTCAGTACTTC. Its protein is CASTVQGQGEAKNIQYF. J is TRBJ2-4 and V is TRBV19; 10 nucleotides line up with TRBD1. Germline CDR1 reads LNHDA; CDR2 reads SQIVND (reference sequence). The CDR3 spans 17 residues. Trimming took 7 bases from V and 0 from J; bases not matched to a gene: 9.

The chain recombines TRBV18 with TRBJ1-4; D remains unclear. Germline V CDR1 and CDR2: KGHSH, LQKENI. The CDR3 covers 13 residues. V shed 1 base and J shed 14 bases, with 14 bases lying between them. CDR3 amino acids: CASSPREGERLFF. CDR3 coding DNA: TGTGCCAGCTCACCACGGGAGGGAGAACGTCTGTTTTTT.

J is TRBJ1-1 and V is TRBV6-6, with 10 bases matching TRBD1. The junction had 3 bases not matched to a gene; V was cut back by 6 bases and J by 5 bases. The CDR3 is 13 residues long. Germline V lookup: CDR1 MNHNY, CDR2 SVGAGI (reference sequence). As DNA, the CDR3 is TGTGCCAGCAGCTCGGGACAGGGGACTGAAGCTTTCTTT. Protein product: CASSSGQGTEAFF.

This chain uses TRBV28 with TRBJ2-1, with 9 bases that match TRBD2. Germline V lookup: CDR1 MDHEN, CDR2 SYDVKM. V lost 2 bases and J lost 8; bases outside the gene matches: 7. The CDR3 sequence is 15 residues long. CDR3 sequence (DNA): TGTGCCAGCAGTTTAGAGGGACTAGCTTTTCATGAGCAGTTCTTC. This sequence encodes CASSLEGLAFHEQFF. Combining the CDR3 with reference TRBV28 and TRBJ2-1 gives the whole variable domain DVKVTQSSRYLVKRTGEKVFLECVQDMDHENMFWYRQDPGLGLRLIYFSYDVKMKEKGDIPEGYSVSREKKERFSLILESASTNQTSMYLCASSLEGLAFHEQFFGPGTRLTVL.

The V call is TRBV4-2, the J call TRBJ2-1, with 11 nucleotides matching TRBD2. In germline, CDR1 is LGHNA, CDR2 YNFKEQ. J lost 5 bases, V lost 1 base, and 7 bases had no gene match. The CDR3 has 17 amino acids. The CDR3 sequence: CASSQGGSGRADNEQFF. In DNA, the CDR3 is TGTGCCAGCAGCCAAGGGGGTAGCGGGAGGGCCGACAATGAGCAGTTCTTC.

The chain employs TRBV9 and TRBJ1-2, with 10 bases matching TRBD1. There are 14 residues in the CDR3. CDR1 is SGDLS and CDR2 is YYNGEE in the germline V gene. The V segment lost 3 bases and the J segment 7 bases; nucleotides outside the gene matches: 6. The CDR3 here is CASSETGGAGGYTF. The CDR3 nucleotides read TGTGCCAGCAGCGAGACAGGGGGCGCAGGTGGCTACACCTTC. The full variable domain, with the rest looked up from reference TRBV9 and TRBJ1-2, is DSGVTQTPKHLITATGQRVTLRCSPRSGDLSVYWYQQSLDQGLQFLIQYYNGEERAKGNILERFSAQQFPDLHSELNLSSLELGDSALYFCASSETGGAGGYTFGSGTRLTVV.